The 9 T cell receptor beta chains below were found in one sample sequenced in a study of blood T cell repertoires in COVID-19. The table came from immunoSEQ multiplex PCR; TCRdb's copy has only in-frame clones and leaves some out. The repertoire includes about 200,000 clones, around 90% of them detected once, and 0.62% sits in the top ten. The sequencing input was peripheral blood. These receptors all stem from a man aged 50-60 years with acute or convalescent COVID-19.

The chain links TRBV3-1 (or the pseudogene TRBV3-2) to TRBJ2-5; 8 bases match TRBD2. Trimming took 4 bases from V and 4 from J; bases not matched to a gene: 2. The CDR3 extends over 13 amino acids. Germline V CDR1 and CDR2: LGHDT, YNNKEL (reference sequence). CDR3 coding DNA: TGTGCCAGCAGCCGAGCGGGGGTAGAGACCCAGTACTTC. Its translation: CASSRAGVETQYF.

This clone was found once. V usage is TRBV9 and J usage is TRBJ1-5, with D possibly being TRBD1 (5 bases). V was clipped by 7 bases and J by 5 bases, with 13 bases between them. The V gene's germline CDR1 is SGDLS and CDR2 YYNGEE. This CDR3 comprises 13 residues. In nucleotides, the CDR3 is TGTGCCAGCGGGATGGCAGGGCATCAGCCCCAGCATTTT. It specifies CASGMAGHQPQHF.

Written as DNA, the CDR3 is TGCAGCGTTGCATTTGGGACTAGGGGGACCCAGTACTTC. Amino acids: CSVAFGTRGTQYF. The genes are TRBV29-1 and TRBJ2-5; 8 nucleotides agree with TRBD2. Per germline, CDR1 SQVTM and CDR2 ANQGSEA. The CDR3 consists of 13 residues. J was trimmed by 7 bases and V by 4 bases; bases with no gene match: 8. Drawing the rest from reference TRBV29-1 and TRBJ2-5, the complete variable domain is SAVISQKPSRDICQRGTSLTIQCQVDSQVTMMFWYRQQPGQSLTLIATANQGSEATYESGFVIDKFPISRPNLTFSTLTVSNMSPEDSSIYLCSVAFGTRGTQYFGPGTRLLVL.

This chain connects TRBV27 to TRBJ2-7; 7 bases line up with TRBD2. CDR3 length equals 14 residues. Trimming cost V 3 bases and J 5 bases; bases outside gene matches: 7. Germline-derived CDR1 and CDR2 are MNHEY and SMNVEV (reference sequence). DNA of the CDR3: TGTGCCAGCAGTTTGGTGGGAGGGCCACACGAGCAGTACTTC. Its protein product is CASSLVGGPHEQYF.

V and J are TRBV6-2 or TRBV6-3 and TRBJ2-7; 9 nucleotides line up with TRBD1. V was clipped by 2 bases and J by 3 bases; unmatched bases: 8. This CDR3 comprises 16 residues. CDR1 is MNHEY and CDR2 is SVGEGT in the germline V gene. The CDR3 sequence: CASSYPPDRGSYEQYF. The CDR3, as DNA: TGTGCCAGCAGTTACCCCCCCGACAGGGGGAGCTACGAGCAGTACTTC.

This chain uses TRBV7-3 with TRBJ2-2, with 11 bases lining up with TRBD2. The CDR3 totals 16 residues. The trim removed 4 bases at V and 5 bases at J, leaving 6 bases unmatched. CDR1 and CDR2 (germline): SGHTA, FQGTGA. CDR3 nucleotide sequence: TGTGCCAGCAGCTCCGGGACTAGCGGTGAGACCGGGGAGCTGTTTTTT. Residues: CASSSGTSGETGELFF.

The rearrangement uses TRBV10-3 and TRBJ1-2; D is possibly TRBD1 (5 bases). V was clipped by 0 bases and J by 3 bases, with 14 bases between them. The length of the CDR3 is 16 residues. Looked up from germline, CDR1 is ENHRY and CDR2 is SYGVKD. CDR3 residues: CAISESGEGSDYGYTF. The CDR3 DNA is TGTGCCATCAGTGAGTCGGGGGAGGGCTCCGACTATGGCTACACCTTC.

The rearrangement links TRBV3-1 (or the pseudogene TRBV3-2) to TRBJ1-2, with D unclear. Germline V gene sequence: CDR1 LGHDT, CDR2 YNNKEL (reference sequence). The CDR3 sequence is 12 residues long. V was pared by 1 base and J by 8 bases, with 8 bases between. The CDR3 region is CASSQGVNGYTF. The CDR3 bases are TGTGCCAGCAGCCAAGGAGTAAACGGCTACACCTTC.

The gene calls are TRBV7-9 and TRBJ1-2, with D perhaps matching TRBD1 (5 bases). Trimming left V 1 base short and J 4 bases short, with 10 bases between. The CDR3 totals 14 residues. Per germline, CDR1 SEHNR and CDR2 FQNEAQ (reference sequence). CDR3 region: CASSLVDSFYGYTF. The DNA of the CDR3 is TGTGCCAGCAGCTTAGTAGACAGTTTCTATGGCTACACCTTC.